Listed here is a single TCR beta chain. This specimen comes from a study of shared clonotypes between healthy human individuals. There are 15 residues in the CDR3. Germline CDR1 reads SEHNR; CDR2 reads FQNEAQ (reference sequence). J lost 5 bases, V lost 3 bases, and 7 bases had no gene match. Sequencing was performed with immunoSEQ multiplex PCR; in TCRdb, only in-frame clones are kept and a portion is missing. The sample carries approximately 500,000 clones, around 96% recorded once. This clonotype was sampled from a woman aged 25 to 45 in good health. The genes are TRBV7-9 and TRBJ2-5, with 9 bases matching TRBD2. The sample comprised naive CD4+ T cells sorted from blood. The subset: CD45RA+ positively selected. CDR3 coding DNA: TGTGCCAGCAGCTTTTTAGGCGGGAGGGATGAGACCCAGTACTTC. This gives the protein CASSFLGGRDETQYF.